Each of the 25 T cell receptor beta chains below was sequenced from the same sample in a study of T cell responses to AZD1222 COVID-19 vaccine. TCRdb's table, derived via immunoSEQ multiplex PCR, lists solely in-frame clones and lacks some. The table has 130,000 or so clones, 92% seen once. This specimen was peripheral blood, taken 28 days after the second AZD1222 dose. These receptor sequences come from an adult who received the AZD1222 COVID-19 vaccine.

This clone was detected a few times. The rearrangement links TRBV5-1 to TRBJ2-7, with 7 bases fitting TRBD1. Trimming at V came to 6 bases and at J to 2 bases, leaving 8 bases not matched to a gene. This CDR3 region has 14 residues. Looked up from germline, CDR1 is SGHRS and CDR2 is YFSETQ. DNA of the CDR3: TGCGCCAGCAAAAAAGGGACAGATCCCTACGAGCAGTACTTC. It yields the protein CASKKGTDPYEQYF.

This chain uses TRBV11-2 with TRBJ2-5; 7 bases agree with TRBD1. Per germline, CDR1 SGHAT and CDR2 FQNNGV. The CDR3 runs 15 residues. V trimming: 4 bases; J trimming: 2 bases; junction bases outside the gene matches: 7. In DNA form, the CDR3 reads TGTGCCAGCAGCTCTCGCCGGGACAGACAAGAGACCCAGTACTTC. This gives the protein CASSSRRDRQETQYF.

The V and J genes are TRBV28 and TRBJ2-4, with a tentative D call TRBD1 (5 bases). The germline V and J ends were trimmed by 8 bases and 3 bases, with 11 bases remaining between them. The CDR3 loop spans 13 amino acids. In germline, CDR1 is MDHEN, CDR2 SYDVKM. The CDR3 bases are TGTGCCAGCGGACGGACATTCAAAAACATTCAGTACTTC. Encoded protein: CASGRTFKNIQYF.

The rearrangement uses TRBV7-2 and TRBJ1-1; TRBD1 matches at 7 bases. The CDR3 sequence is 14 residues long. The V gene end was trimmed by 6 bases and the J gene end by 4 bases; junction bases not matched to a gene: 8. CDR1 and CDR2 (germline): SGHTA, FQGNSA. The CDR3: CASRSGQHVTEAFF. As DNA, the CDR3 is TGTGCCAGCAGATCGGGACAGCATGTCACTGAAGCTTTCTTT.

This clone is a singleton in its sample. The J gene is TRBJ1-5, the V gene TRBV3-1 (or the pseudogene TRBV3-2); D perhaps matches TRBD1 (6 bases). This CDR3 region has 16 residues. V lost 3 bases to trimming and J lost 9 bases, with 21 bases between them. Per the germline V gene, CDR1 is LGHDT and CDR2 is YNNKEL (reference sequence). The DNA of the CDR3 is TGTGCCAGCAGCCACCCCAGGGGACAACAAATGGGGCCCCAGCATTTT. Its protein is CASSHPRGQQMGPQHF.

The rearrangement joins TRBV4-1 to TRBJ1-3; D uncertain. Germline lookup yields CDR1 MGHRA and CDR2 YSYEKL. The length of the CDR3 is 17 residues. Trimming cost V 0 bases and J 2 bases, with 14 bases left between them. The CDR3 DNA follows: TGCGCCAGCAGCCAAGACGGAGACTACCGAACTGGAAACACCATATATTTT. It encodes CASSQDGDYRTGNTIYF.

The chain combines TRBV21-1 with TRBJ1-6. TRBV21-1 is reported as a pseudogene. CDR3 length: 14 residues. The CDR3 nucleotides are TGTGCCAGCAGCAAGAGTCACACAAATTCACCCCTCCACTTT. Translating gives CASSKSHTNSPLHF.

V gene TRBV12-3 or TRBV12-4 combines with J gene TRBJ1-1; D is unresolved. V was clipped by 2 bases and J by 7 bases, with 5 bases between them. The CDR3 runs 11 residues. The CDR3 sequence is CASSLYFEAFF. The CDR3 region has the DNA TGTGCCAGCAGTTTATATTTTGAAGCTTTCTTT.

Only one count was recorded for this clone. The chain links TRBV7-2 to TRBJ1-1; the D is unclear. V was cut by 5 bases and J by 1 base, with 17 bases left in between. Germline CDR1 and CDR2: SGHTA and FQGNSA. The CDR3 runs to 16 residues. In DNA, the CDR3 is TGTGCCAGCAGCCGGACGCAAATCCCGGGGAACACTGAAGCTTTCTTT. Protein product: CASSRTQIPGNTEAFF.

The sample holds one count of this clone. The V call is TRBV4-1, the J call TRBJ1-3; D remains ambiguous. The CDR3 has 15 amino acids. The V gene lost 7 bases and the J gene lost 0 bases, with 13 bases spanning the gap. Germline CDR1 MGHRA, CDR2 YSYEKL. In DNA, the CDR3 is TGCGCCAGCACTCCCTCTGGGCTCTCTGGAAACACCATATATTTT. This gives the protein CASTPSGLSGNTIYF.

V and J are TRBV2 and TRBJ1-4; maybe TRBD1 (6 bases). Germline V gene lookup returns CDR1 SNHLY and CDR2 FYNNEI. V was pared by 8 bases and J by 5 bases, with 15 bases between. This CDR3 region has 14 residues. Written as DNA, the CDR3 is TGTGCCAGCGGGGAATACAGGGACAATGAAAAACTGTTTTTT. Translated: CASGEYRDNEKLFF.

This chain joins TRBV5-1 and TRBJ2-3, with TRBD2 matching over 9 bases. The CDR3 loop spans 16 amino acids. J was trimmed by 4 bases and V by 0 bases; bases with no gene match: 6. Germline V gene data show CDR1 as SGHRS and CDR2 as YFSETQ. The CDR3 region is CASSLGVAGAADTQYF. CDR3 bases: TGCGCCAGCAGCTTGGGGGTAGCGGGGGCGGCAGATACGCAGTATTTT.

The chain couples TRBV10-3 to TRBJ2-7, with a weak D call TRBD1 (5 bases). The germline gives CDR1 ENHRY, CDR2 SYGVKD. The CDR3 consists of 13 residues. V was cut by 2 bases and J by 1 base, with 6 bases left in between. CDR3 amino acids: CAISEQGSYEQYF. The CDR3 nucleotides read TGTGCCATCAGTGAGCAGGGATCCTACGAGCAGTACTTC.

This sequence joins TRBV24-1 and TRBJ2-7; D is unclear. V lost 3 bases, J lost 10 bases, and 9 bases lay in between. The CDR3 consists of 11 residues. Germline lookup yields CDR1 KGHDR and CDR2 SFDVKD. This CDR3 reads CATSDGVYQYF. CDR3 nucleotides: TGTGCCACCAGTGATGGCGTCTACCAGTACTTC.

The CDR3 loop is CASSRPGGRNTIYF. Written as DNA, the CDR3 is TGTGCCAGCAGCCGACCCGGGGGCAGAAACACCATATATTTT. The rearrangement joins TRBV28 to TRBJ1-3, with a possible D match to TRBD1 (6 bases). V lost 6 bases and J lost 5, with 14 bases in between. Germline V gene lookup returns CDR1 MDHEN and CDR2 SYDVKM. This CDR3 contains 14 residues. The entire variable domain, with the rest obtained from reference TRBV28 and TRBJ1-3, is as follows: DVKVTQSSRYLVKRTGEKVFLECVQDMDHENMFWYRQDPGLGLRLIYFSYDVKMKEKGDIPEGYSVSREKKERFSLILESASTNQTSMYLCASSRPGGRNTIYFGEGSWLTVV.

The V gene is TRBV6-2 or TRBV6-3, the J gene TRBJ2-1, with D perhaps TRBD2 (6 bases). This CDR3 has 13 residues. Germline V gene lookup returns CDR1 MNHEY and CDR2 SVGEGT. The germline V and J ends were trimmed by 6 bases and 2 bases, with 8 bases remaining between them. The CDR3 sequence is CASSRTTYNEQFF. CDR3 coding DNA: TGTGCCAGCAGCAGGACTACCTACAATGAGCAGTTCTTC.

This clone has just one count. The CDR3 sequence is CASSQYRGLEQYF. In DNA form, the CDR3 reads TGTGCCAGCAGCCAATACAGGGGGCTCGAGCAGTACTTC. The rearrangement links TRBV3-1 (or the pseudogene TRBV3-2) to TRBJ2-7; the match to TRBD1 covers 9 bases. V shed 2 bases, J shed 6 bases, and the junction held 2 bases outside the gene matches. Germline V gene sequence: CDR1 LGHDT, CDR2 YNNKEL (reference sequence). This CDR3 has 13 amino acids.

This clone was observed a handful of times. The rearrangement uses TRBV29-1 and TRBJ2-3, with D tentatively TRBD1 (5 bases). Looked up from germline, CDR1 is SQVTM and CDR2 is ANQGSEA. V was trimmed by 3 bases and J by 8 bases, leaving 15 bases between them. This CDR3 spans 13 amino acids. The CDR3 loop is CSVESRLDTTQYF. In DNA form, the CDR3 reads TGCAGCGTTGAGAGTCGCTTGGACACTACGCAGTATTTT.

The chain links TRBV3-1 (or the pseudogene TRBV3-2) to TRBJ2-7, with 7 bases aligning to TRBD2. The V and J ends lost 5 bases and 3 bases, in that order; junction bases with no gene match: 7. CDR1 LGHDT and CDR2 YNNKEL come from the germline V gene (reference sequence). The CDR3 is 14 residues long. As DNA, the CDR3 is TGTGCCAGCAGCTTTGGACCGGGAGGCTACGAGCAGTACTTC. It specifies CASSFGPGGYEQYF.

In its sample, this clone was seen a few times. The rearrangement joins TRBV18 to TRBJ1-3; possible D gene TRBD1, 5 bases. Trimming removed 3 bases at V and 0 bases at J, with 9 bases between. There are 15 residues in the CDR3. The germline gives CDR1 KGHSH, CDR2 LQKENI. The CDR3 reads CASSPRTISGNTIYF. CDR3 nucleotides: TGTGCCAGCTCACCGCGGACAATCTCTGGAAACACCATATATTTT.

The genes are TRBV5-6 and TRBJ2-1; no definite D call. In germline, CDR1 is SGHDT, CDR2 YYEEEE. Trimming removed 0 bases at V and 8 bases at J, with 9 bases between. This CDR3 region has 13 residues. The CDR3 is CASSLGTPDEQFF. Written as DNA, the CDR3 is TGTGCCAGCAGCTTGGGGACGCCGGATGAGCAGTTCTTC.

The rearrangement links TRBV28 to TRBJ2-7, with 9 bases aligning to TRBD1. This CDR3 comprises 15 residues. With V trimmed by 5 bases and J by 1 base, 6 bases remained unmatched. Germline CDR1 MDHEN, CDR2 SYDVKM. The chain's CDR3 is CASSPRGTGSYEQYF. For the CDR3, the DNA is TGTGCCAGCAGTCCAAGGGGGACAGGGTCCTACGAGCAGTACTTC.

This clone has only one observation. The V gene is TRBV27, the J gene TRBJ1-2; perhaps TRBD1 as D (5 bases). The CDR3 is 13 amino acids. Between the trimmed V and J ends, which lost 5 bases and 4 bases, there was a span of 11 bases. Germline values: CDR1 MNHEY, CDR2 SMNVEV (reference sequence). The CDR3 region is CASSPPGGYGYTF. In DNA, the CDR3 is TGTGCCAGCAGTCCCCCTGGGGGCTATGGCTACACCTTC.

This chain links TRBV6-5 with TRBJ1-3; tentative D call: TRBD1 (5 bases). This CDR3 has 13 residues. Per the germline V gene, CDR1 is MNHEY and CDR2 is SVGAGI. With 6 bases removed from V and 6 bases from J, the gap between germline ends came to 12 bases. The CDR3 region has the DNA TGTGCCAGCAGCCCAGGGATGGAAAACACCATATATTTT. Protein product: CASSPGMENTIYF.

The chain joins TRBV7-9 to TRBJ2-7, with TRBD2 as a possible D gene (6 bases). V dropped 5 bases and J dropped 6 bases, with 14 bases sitting between them. Germline V gene sequence: CDR1 SEHNR, CDR2 FQNEAQ (reference sequence). This CDR3 is built from 13 residues. This chain's CDR3 is CASSPGGWGEQYF. CDR3 DNA: TGTGCCAGCAGCCCTGGAGGGTGGGGCGAGCAGTACTTC.